This is a list of T cell receptor beta chains from one sample in a study of blood T cell repertoires in COVID-19. Data came from immunoSEQ multiplex PCR; TCRdb stores just in-frame clones and leaves some out. This table has 360,000 or so clones, roughly 90% appearing once. Input material: PBMCs or T cells enriched from blood (not recorded which). These receptors originate from a woman aged 30 to 39 who had been exposed to COVID-19. CDR3s include the opening cysteine and the closing phenylalanine or tryptophan. The D gene is left open where the match is weak. Not all rows give a size; the values are once, few, many and, for expanded clones, a class.

cdr3_length d_call j_call v_call clone_size cdr3_aa cdr3_nt
11 NA TRBJ2-5 TRBV30 NA CAWSGRETQYF TGTGCCTGGTCAGGAAGGGAGACCCAGTACTTC
11 TRBD1 TRBJ2-3 TRBV5-1 NA CASSSDRAWYF TGCGCCAGCAGCTCCGACAGGGCCTGGTATTTT
17 TRBD1 TRBJ1-2 TRBV5-1 NA CASSFSDRGRGDYGYTF TGCGCCAGCAGCTTCTCAGACAGGGGGCGCGGAGACTATGGCTACACCTTC
16 TRBD1 TRBJ2-5 TRBV11-3 NA CASSSPFTGGQETQYF TGTGCCAGCAGCTCCCCGTTCACAGGGGGCCAAGAGACCCAGTACTTC
17 NA TRBJ1-3 TRBV30 NA CAWSEIKMTVSGNTIYF TGTGCCTGGAGTGAAATCAAGATGACAGTCTCTGGAAACACCATATATTTT
15 TRBD2 TRBJ2-7 TRBV28 NA CASSFKGTSAYEQYF TGTGCCAGCAGTTTTAAAGGGACTAGCGCCTACGAGCAGTACTTC
15 TRBD2 TRBJ2-3 TRBV6-2/TRBV6-3 NA CASSLRGGHTDTQYF TGTGCCAGCAGCTTGCGGGGGGGGCACACAGATACGCAGTATTTT
15 TRBD1 TRBJ2-5 TRBV7-9 NA CASSSGQGVQETQYF TGTGCCAGCAGCTCGGGACAGGGAGTACAAGAGACCCAGTACTTC
14 NA TRBJ1-2 TRBV19 NA CASSHSTQNYGYTF TGTGCCAGTAGCCACTCGACTCAAAACTATGGCTACACCTTC
15 NA TRBJ2-3 TRBV7-2 NA CASSLGGSATDTQYF TGTGCCAGCAGCTTAGGGGGTAGCGCCACAGATACGCAGTATTTT
15 NA TRBJ1-5 TRBV5-1 NA CASSLVPGGNQPQHF TGCGCCAGCAGCTTGGTTCCGGGAGGCAATCAGCCCCAGCATTTT
11 NA TRBJ2-1 TRBV5-6 NA CASSLFDEQFF TGTGCCAGCAGCTTGTTCGATGAGCAGTTCTTC
15 NA TRBJ2-1 TRBV19 NA CASSMRAVLPNEQFF TGTGCCAGTAGTATGCGAGCTGTTCTTCCCAATGAGCAGTTCTTC
15 TRBD2 TRBJ2-7 TRBV5-1 NA CASSLAGGRSYEQYF TGCGCCAGCAGCCTAGCGGGAGGGCGCTCCTACGAGCAGTACTTC
14 NA TRBJ2-3 TRBV7-9 NA CASSFGVSTDTQYF TGTGCCAGCAGCTTCGGGGTTAGCACAGATACGCAGTATTTT
13 NA TRBJ1-1 TRBV5-5 NA CASRVGQNTEAFF TGTGCCAGCAGAGTGGGGCAGAACACTGAAGCTTTCTTT
19 TRBD2 TRBJ2-1 TRBV3-1/TRBV3-2 NA CASSINNRLAPARGNEQFF TGTGCCAGCAGCATTAACAACCGACTAGCGCCAGCTAGGGGCAATGAGCAGTTCTTC
15 TRBD1 TRBJ2-7 TRBV19 NA CASSVQGPTSYEQYF TGTGCCAGCTCCGTACAGGGGCCCACCTCCTACGAGCAGTACTTC
17 TRBD2 TRBJ2-2 TRBV12-5 NA CASGSAGTSGYTGELFF TGTGCTAGTGGTTCCGCCGGGACTAGCGGGTACACCGGGGAGCTGTTTTTT
15 NA TRBJ2-2 TRBV5-1 few CASSWGVGNTGELFF TGCGCCAGCAGTTGGGGAGTAGGGAACACCGGGGAGCTGTTTTTT
14 NA TRBJ2-5 TRBV10-3 NA CAISGRTDQETQYF TGTGCCATCAGTGGTCGGACAGACCAAGAGACCCAGTACTTC
16 TRBD1 TRBJ2-7 TRBV7-9 NA CASSPRTGLSSYEQYF TGTGCCAGCAGCCCCAGGACAGGCCTAAGCTCCTACGAGCAGTACTTC
14 NA TRBJ2-2 TRBV18 NA CASSPGGDTGELFF TGTGCCAGCTCACCAGGGGGCGATACCGGGGAGCTGTTTTTT
15 TRBD2 TRBJ2-2 TRBV6-5 NA CASSLAGVAGGELFF TGTGCCAGCAGTCTAGCGGGAGTGGCTGGCGGGGAGCTGTTTTTT
16 TRBD1 TRBJ2-7 TRBV6-1 NA CASSVLRDRGPYEQYF TGTGCCAGCAGTGTCCTCCGGGACAGGGGGCCCTACGAGCAGTACTTC
16 TRBD1 TRBJ2-2 TRBV5-1 NA CASSFWWDRLTGELFF TGCGCCAGCAGCTTTTGGTGGGACAGGTTAACCGGGGAGCTGTTTTTT
15 NA TRBJ2-4 TRBV1 NA CTSSQATIAKNIQYF TGCACCAGCAGCCAAGCGACTATAGCCAAAAACATTCAGTACTTC
15 TRBD2 TRBJ2-5 TRBV6-5 NA CASSFPSGGVETQYF TGTGCCAGCAGTTTCCCTAGCGGAGGTGTAGAGACCCAGTACTTC
14 NA TRBJ1-5 TRBV28 NA CASRITGPNQPQHF TGTGCCAGCAGGATTACAGGTCCCAATCAGCCCCAGCATTTT
11 NA TRBJ2-7 TRBV6-5 NA CASSSNYEQYF TGTGCCAGCAGTTCCAACTACGAGCAGTACTTC
15 TRBD1 TRBJ2-2 TRBV10-3 NA CAISTGTGGTGELFF TGTGCCATCAGTACCGGGACAGGGGGCACCGGGGAGCTGTTTTTT
15 TRBD1 TRBJ1-6 TRBV10-3 NA CAISEGGQSYSPLHF TGTGCCATCAGTGAAGGGGGACAGAGCTATTCACCCCTCCACTTT
15 NA TRBJ1-1 TRBV7-3 NA CASSLTGQANTEAFF TGTGCCAGCAGCTTAACGGGGCAGGCGAACACTGAAGCTTTCTTT
17 NA TRBJ1-6 TRBV7-3 NA CASSLAPAGRANSPLHF TGTGCCAGCAGCTTAGCCCCGGCAGGGAGGGCGAATTCACCCCTCCACTTT
14 TRBD1 TRBJ1-2 TRBV19 NA CASRKTGAPYGYTF TGTGCCAGTAGGAAGACAGGGGCCCCCTATGGCTACACCTTC
13 NA TRBJ2-7 TRBV27 NA CASRGRALLEQYF TGTGCCAGCAGAGGCAGGGCCCTTTTGGAGCAGTACTTC
13 NA TRBJ2-1 TRBV12-5 NA CASGVGLGGEQFF TGTGCTAGTGGTGTTGGACTAGGGGGTGAGCAGTTCTTC
10 NA TRBJ2-1 TRBV20-1 NA CSAGGSEQFF TGCAGTGCAGGGGGAAGTGAGCAGTTCTTC